The entry that follows covers one T cell receptor beta chain sequence. This clonotype came up a few times. Its antigen is not yet known. Per-nucleotide qualities are absent, and no much larger clonotype sits a single base away. Systemically healthy Caucasian individuals from Russia, around 38 in total and aged about 6 to 95 years, were included as donors. Each donor gave ten milliliters of peripheral blood, drawn into EDTA-treated Vacutainer tubes. Ficoll-Paque density-gradient centrifugation was used to isolate PBMCs, with at least 6.5 million obtained per sample. Total RNA, at least 6 micrograms per sample, was extracted from PBMCs with Trizol reagent. For every donor, flow cytometry on a PBMC aliquot measured the percentage of naive CD45RAhigh/CD27high T cells. Library preparation employed 5' RACE. The data were produced on an Illumina HiSeq 2500. A second PCR of roughly 7 to 11 cycles was performed with a sample-barcoded 5' primer and a J-beta primer mix. Each TCR beta cDNA molecule received a unique molecular identifier from a template-switch 5' adaptor carrying 12 random nucleotides. Each sample yielded at least 2.5 million CDR3-containing paired-end reads. First-strand cDNA synthesis was performed from all RNA using the Mint cDNA synthesis kit, with priming by a TRBC-specific oligonucleotide. After uracil-DNA glycosylase treatment, a first 18-cycle PCR used universal primers M1SS and BC2_uni_R on all cDNA. In the paper's pipeline: Each sample was normalized by randomly selecting 1 million high-quality reads, each carrying a distinct molecular identifier. Instead of being binned into consensus sequences, reads with shared molecular identifiers were discarded. MiTCR, with a Q25 quality threshold and the strictest error-elimination algorithm, was used for CDR3 identification, clonotype clustering and error correction. A nonparametric unseen species model using Euler transformation provided a lower-bound estimate of total TCR beta diversity. The public sequencing data were trimmed at Q25 with fastp and processed into clonotypes with MiXCR by TCRdb, which kept only in-frame beta chains. Rows with a matching CDR3 protein are joined into one entry that keeps the most common DNA and genes. TCRdb's processing, not the authors', yielded these V and J calls. This sample comprises more than 750,000 distinct CDR3 sequences, under 35% of them detected only once. 10% of the sample belongs to the ten largest clones.

CDR1 SGHTA and CDR2 FQGNSA are derived from the germline V gene. The cysteine opens and the phenylalanine closes a CDR3 of 16 amino acids. Left in the record is the CDR3 DNA by itself, 48 bases read in frame from the first base. The junction carries 22 bases between V and J, which are trimmed by 10 bases and 4 bases respectively. The entry originates in a study of blood T cells in healthy people across ages (dated by TCRdb to the mid-2010s). General notes on the study: In model experiments, template switching captured roughly one uniquely barcoded TCR beta cDNA molecule for every two T cells. The study analyzed two additional independent replicas of 1 million unique cDNA reads from the same blood draw for two donors, one aged 18 to 29 and one aged 80 or older. To track age-related changes in TCR beta repertoire diversity, the study relied on deep sequencing normalized with unique cDNA molecular identifiers. The donors were split into four age groups: young (average about 16 years), middle-aged (about 40), aged (roughly 65) and long-lived (over 80). Overall results and qualifications from the work: Observed TCR beta diversity per million T cells fell roughly linearly with age, and a significant reduction was already apparent by age about 36. Because donor CMV infection status was unknown, age-related changes in expanded clonotypes were potentially confounded. Compared with the aged group, the long-lived group had more naive CD4+ T cells, fewer expanded clones and increased TCR diversity, a pattern suggesting age selection. There was a strong correlation between observed TCR beta diversity and the percentage of naive T cells measured by flow cytometry. Total diversity estimates from one million sequenced T cells were considered lower bounds and underestimates. Bulk unsorted PBMC profiling prevented conclusive comparison of naive and antigen-experienced compartments.

This sample also belongs to another study, concerning T cells of mothers and their children. The second source states: Nine systemically healthy Caucasian individuals served as donors, namely three mothers together with their six children. cDNA synthesis consumed the entire amount of extracted RNA, loaded at approximately 1.5 ug RNA in each 15 ul reaction. In the second PCR, the M1S primer introduced both the sample barcodes and 2-4 random nucleotides. Over 9 million TCR beta CDR3 reads came from each mother, compared with about 3 million reads from each child. TCR recombination output is similarly shaped by thymic selection in related and unrelated pairs, with a minor effect exerted by inherited differences. Related mother-child pairs always showed normalized repertoire overlap that was slightly higher than in unrelated mother-child pairs, though the difference was never significant. With a sensitivity of 90 to 100 clones per million clonotypes, no persistent microchimeric T cell clones were detected. To look for features that set related mother-child pairs apart from unrelated individuals, the researchers ran deep NGS to compare the TCR beta repertoires of mothers and children. On average, the children were 11 +/- 4 years old, while the mothers were approximately 41 +/- 4 years old. After adapters were ligated using NEBNext reagents, the libraries underwent 100+100 nt paired-end sequencing on an Illumina HiSeq 2000. To prevent cross-contamination, the mother and child libraries were prepared one month apart and sequenced in separate runs. Each donor had between about 450,000 and 2,100,000 distinct TCR beta clonotypes identified. Naive TCR beta clonotypes were estimated from low-frequency clonotypes matched to each donor's FACS-determined naive share, without sorting.

Sequenced material: blood. The source is a woman aged 40 to 50 in good health. The rearrangement combines TRBV7-2 with TRBJ1-4; the D gene lacks a confident call. Here is the DNA: TGTGCCAAAGCGTGGACCCGGGCCACTAGTAATGAAAAACTGTTTTTT. Its amino acids are CAKAWTRATSNEKLFF.